What follows describes a single TCR beta chain. The antigen is undetermined. The sample originates from a study of Graves' ophthalmopathy and Graves' hyperthyroidism. The overall study: If no ophthalmopathy appeared within 18 months of follow-up, hyperthyroidism was termed stable.

Amplification of TCR beta CDR3 regions used RNA transcripts. First-round RT-PCR relied on HTBI primers, and a second-round multiplex PCR came next. TCRdb independently ran MiXCR on the multiplex PCR reads; one entry per CDR3 protein. This sample has over a million distinct CDR3 sequences, with 35% to 45% found just once. V lost 6 bases and J 2 bases, leaving 14 bases between the germline ends. Per germline, CDR1 SNHLY and CDR2 FYNNEI. The CDR3 has 14 residues. Study-wide results and caveats: Ophthalmopathy was separated from stable hyperthyroidism by a 13-signature model with roughly 91% sensitivity and 81.08% specificity. Blood also contained most of the expanded thyroid clonotypes above 0.001 frequency.

Clinical symptoms, serum thyroxine, TRAb, thyroid ultrasound and orbital computed tomography formed the basis of diagnosis. The chain carries TRBV2 and TRBJ2-7; D is unresolved. Sequenced sample: peripheral blood or thyroid tissue (not recorded which). The sequence derives from an adult man with Graves' hyperthyroidism. CDR3 amino acids: CASSRNDLAYEQYF. The CDR3 nucleotides read TGTGCCAGCAGCCGCAATGATCTGGCCTACGAGCAGTACTTC.